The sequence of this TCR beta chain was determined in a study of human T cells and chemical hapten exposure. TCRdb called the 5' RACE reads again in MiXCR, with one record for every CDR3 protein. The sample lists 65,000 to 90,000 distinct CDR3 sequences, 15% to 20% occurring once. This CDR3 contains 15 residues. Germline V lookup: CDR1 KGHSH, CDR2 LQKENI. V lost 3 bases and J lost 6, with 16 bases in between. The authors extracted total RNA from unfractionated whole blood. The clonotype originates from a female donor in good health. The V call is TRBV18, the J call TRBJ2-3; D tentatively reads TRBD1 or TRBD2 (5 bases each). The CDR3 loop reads CASSPQGRDLDTQYF. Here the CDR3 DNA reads TGTGCCAGCTCACCCCAGGGAAGGGACCTGGATACGCAGTATTTT.